A selection of T cell receptor beta chains follows, all from one sample in a study of blood T cells in healthy people across ages. Via MiXCR, TCRdb re-called the 5' RACE reads, giving one row per CDR3 protein. The sample contains some 690,000 distinct CDR3 sequences, over 20% of which appear only once. What was sequenced was blood. The receptors here all came from a man between 65 and 80 years old in good health. CDR3s include the opening cysteine and the closing phenylalanine or tryptophan.

J gene: TRBJ1-2
V gene: TRBV12-3/TRBV12-4
CDR3 protein: CASTLGGGGYTF

J gene: TRBJ1-1
V gene: TRBV11-2
CDR3 protein: CASSLGTSGPNPKAFF

J gene: TRBJ2-1
V gene: TRBV7-3
CDR3 protein: CASSKPGLAGNEQFF

J gene: TRBJ2-5
V gene: TRBV24-1
CDR3 protein: CATSDRDSGVVGQYF

J gene: TRBJ2-1
V gene: TRBV6-1
CDR3 protein: CASSDYRGAYNEQFF

J gene: TRBJ2-5
V gene: TRBV4-1
CDR3 protein: CASSQDMGLGPQETQYF

J gene: TRBJ2-1
V gene: TRBV5-6
CDR3 protein: CASSLGVRDINNEQFF

J gene: TRBJ2-1
V gene: TRBV2
CDR3 protein: CASSAMTTNEQFF

J gene: TRBJ2-2
V gene: TRBV6-1
CDR3 protein: CATKFGVDAGELFF

J gene: TRBJ2-3
V gene: TRBV28
CDR3 protein: CASSLPSTSGVRTDTQYF

J gene: TRBJ2-5
V gene: TRBV21-1
CDR3 protein: CASSKAGREGRHDIETQYF

J gene: TRBJ2-3
V gene: TRBV9
CDR3 protein: CASSVGRTSDTQYF

J gene: TRBJ1-2
V gene: TRBV2
CDR3 protein: CASRGPFNYGYTF

J gene: TRBJ2-7
V gene: TRBV6-2/TRBV6-3
CDR3 protein: CASSYSFQDMISYEQYF

J gene: TRBJ1-1
V gene: TRBV7-2
CDR3 protein: CASSLHGGQNTEAFF

J gene: TRBJ1-3
V gene: TRBV20-1
CDR3 protein: CSALTGDPGNTIYF

J gene: TRBJ1-4
V gene: TRBV7-9
CDR3 protein: CASSPAVQREKLFF

J gene: TRBJ2-1
V gene: TRBV3-1
CDR3 protein: CASSQVGRRISYNEQFF

J gene: TRBJ2-5
V gene: TRBV18
CDR3 protein: CASSPGLAGVWETQYF

J gene: TRBJ1-5
V gene: TRBV10-3
CDR3 protein: CASRPGSNQPQHF

J gene: TRBJ2-3
V gene: TRBV6-2/TRBV6-3
CDR3 protein: CASSYAGQTARDTQYF

J gene: TRBJ1-2
V gene: TRBV20-1
CDR3 protein: CSANRGRGYTF

J gene: TRBJ2-3
V gene: TRBV7-9
CDR3 protein: CASRPGQGADTQYF

J gene: TRBJ2-1
V gene: TRBV20-1
CDR3 protein: CSASPPSDEQFF

J gene: TRBJ1-2
V gene: TRBV5-1
CDR3 protein: CASSQGPEPPGYTF

J gene: TRBJ1-1
V gene: TRBV3-1
CDR3 protein: CASSLWTGRTEAFF

J gene: TRBJ2-1
V gene: TRBV7-2
CDR3 protein: CATGQDSYNEQFF

J gene: TRBJ2-1
V gene: TRBV6-2/TRBV6-3
CDR3 protein: CASRETSVYNEQFF

J gene: TRBJ2-3
V gene: TRBV20-1
CDR3 protein: CSAGLGTSGGPTDTQYF

J gene: TRBJ1-4
V gene: TRBV20-1
CDR3 protein: CSASPGAGQLEKLFF

J gene: TRBJ2-2
V gene: TRBV5-1
CDR3 protein: CASSLWGGDTPNTGELFF

J gene: TRBJ1-6
V gene: TRBV5-1
CDR3 protein: CASSLEGSPYNSPLHF

J gene: TRBJ1-1
V gene: TRBV11-3
CDR3 protein: CASSLHPGDTEAFF

J gene: TRBJ1-4
V gene: TRBV10-2
CDR3 protein: CASSERGRGEKLFF